The clone carrying this T cell receptor beta chain showed up just a few times. What it recognizes is unknown. V lost 7 bases and J 1 base, leaving 8 bases between the germline ends. The CDR3 has 12 residues. Germline V CDR1 and CDR2: SGHRS, YFSETQ. This record belongs to a study of vaccination and CD4 T cells after COVID-19. Study overall: Post-diagnosis, post-COVID samples were collected after a median approximately 92 days, ranging 35 to 161.

As to treatment: roughly ten-day PBMC culture with coronavirus spike peptide pools or control peptides (ViraFEST assay). Using peptide pools, antigen-specific T cells were expanded in ViraFEST before TCRs were sequenced. IL-2 (about 10 IU/ml) and peptide pools (about 10 ug/ml) were added to cultures of approximately 2.2 million PBMCs per well. The Oncomine TCR Beta short-read assay sequenced DNA from cultured CD4+ T cells. Genomic DNA from cultured CD4+ T cells was extracted. TCRdb recomputed calls from the PCR reads with MiXCR, one row per CDR3 protein. Here the sample spans about 27,000 distinct CDR3 sequences, 62% being singletons.

The TCR sequence derives from a human donor who received a COVID-19 vaccine. V is TRBV5-1 and J is TRBJ1-1; D ambiguous. The sequenced sample was CD4+ T cells from blood, cultured in vitro, obtained after SARS-CoV-2 vaccination. In DNA, the CDR3 is TGCGCCAGCGGGCAAGGGAACACTGAAGCTTTCTTT. Protein sequence: CASGQGNTEAFF.